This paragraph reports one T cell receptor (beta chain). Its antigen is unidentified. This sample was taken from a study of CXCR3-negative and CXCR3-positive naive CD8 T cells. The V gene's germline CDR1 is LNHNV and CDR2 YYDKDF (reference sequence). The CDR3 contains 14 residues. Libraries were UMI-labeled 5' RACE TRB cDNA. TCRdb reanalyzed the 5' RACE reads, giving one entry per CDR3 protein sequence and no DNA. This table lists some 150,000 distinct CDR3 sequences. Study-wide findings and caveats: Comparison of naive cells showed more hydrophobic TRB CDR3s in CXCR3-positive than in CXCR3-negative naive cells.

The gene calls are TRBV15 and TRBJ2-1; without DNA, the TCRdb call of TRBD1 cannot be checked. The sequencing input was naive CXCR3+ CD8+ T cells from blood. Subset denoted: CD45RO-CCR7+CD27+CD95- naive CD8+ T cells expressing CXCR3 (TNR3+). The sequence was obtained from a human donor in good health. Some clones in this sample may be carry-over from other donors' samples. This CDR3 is CATSRSDSSNEQFF.